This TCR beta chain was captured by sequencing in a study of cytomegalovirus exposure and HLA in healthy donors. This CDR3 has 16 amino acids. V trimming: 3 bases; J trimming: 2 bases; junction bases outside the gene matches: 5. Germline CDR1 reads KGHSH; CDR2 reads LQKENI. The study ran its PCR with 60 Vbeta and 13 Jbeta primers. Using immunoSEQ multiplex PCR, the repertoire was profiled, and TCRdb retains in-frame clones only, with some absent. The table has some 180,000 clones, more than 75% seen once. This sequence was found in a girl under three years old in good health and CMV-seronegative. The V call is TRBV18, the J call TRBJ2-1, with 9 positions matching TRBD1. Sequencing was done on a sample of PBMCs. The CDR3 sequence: CASSPPGTGPYNEQFF. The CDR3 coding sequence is TGTGCCAGCTCACCGCCCGGGACAGGGCCCTACAATGAGCAGTTCTTC.